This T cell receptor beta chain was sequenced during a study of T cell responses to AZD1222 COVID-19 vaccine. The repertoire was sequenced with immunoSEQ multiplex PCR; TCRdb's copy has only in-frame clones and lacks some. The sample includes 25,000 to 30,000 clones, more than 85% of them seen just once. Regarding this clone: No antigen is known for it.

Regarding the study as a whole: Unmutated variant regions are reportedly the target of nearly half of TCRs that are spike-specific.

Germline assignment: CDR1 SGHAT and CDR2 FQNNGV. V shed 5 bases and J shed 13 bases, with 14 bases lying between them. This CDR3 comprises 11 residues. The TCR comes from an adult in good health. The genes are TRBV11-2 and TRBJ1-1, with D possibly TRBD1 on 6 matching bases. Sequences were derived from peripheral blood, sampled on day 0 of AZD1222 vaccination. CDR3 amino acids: CASSTGRLDFF. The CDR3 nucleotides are TGTGCCAGCAGCACAGGGCGCCTTGATTTCTTT.